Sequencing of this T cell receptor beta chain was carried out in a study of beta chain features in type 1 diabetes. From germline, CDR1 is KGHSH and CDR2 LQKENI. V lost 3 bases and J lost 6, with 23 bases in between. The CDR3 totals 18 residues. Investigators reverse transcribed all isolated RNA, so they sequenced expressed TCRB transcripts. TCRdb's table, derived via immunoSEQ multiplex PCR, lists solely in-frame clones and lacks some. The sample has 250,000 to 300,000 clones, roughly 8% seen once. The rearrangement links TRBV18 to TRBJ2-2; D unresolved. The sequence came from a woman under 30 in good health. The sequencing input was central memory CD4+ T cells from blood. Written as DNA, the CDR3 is TGTGCCAGCTCACCGCAGACTTCCCGGATTCGGATGGCCGGGGAGCTGTTTTTT. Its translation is CASSPQTSRIRMAGELFF. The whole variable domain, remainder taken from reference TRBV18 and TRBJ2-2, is NAGVMQNPRHLVRRRGQEARLRCSPMKGHSHVYWYRQLPEEGLKFMVYLQKENIIDESGMPKERFSAEFPKEGPSILRIQQVVRGDSAAYFCASSPQTSRIRMAGELFFGEGSRLTVL.